The T cell receptor (beta chain) under discussion was sequenced for a study of technical replicates of blood from a handful of donors. The germline V gene has CDR1 SGHVS and CDR2 FQNEAQ. This CDR3 is built from 16 residues. The V segment lost 1 base and the J segment 4 bases; nucleotides outside the gene matches: 7. Assay: immunoSEQ multiplex PCR; the TCRdb copy retains only in-frame clones and omits some. Among about 81,000 clones listed, 81% were seen once. This sequence was found in a human donor in good health. Some clones in this sample may be carry-over from other donors' samples. The V and J genes are TRBV7-8 and TRBJ1-3, with 7 bases identical to TRBD1. The specimen sequenced was PBMCs. The CDR3 protein is CASSLGNRGTGNTIYF. The CDR3 coding sequence is TGTGCCAGCAGCTTAGGTAACAGGGGTACCGGAAACACCATATATTTT.